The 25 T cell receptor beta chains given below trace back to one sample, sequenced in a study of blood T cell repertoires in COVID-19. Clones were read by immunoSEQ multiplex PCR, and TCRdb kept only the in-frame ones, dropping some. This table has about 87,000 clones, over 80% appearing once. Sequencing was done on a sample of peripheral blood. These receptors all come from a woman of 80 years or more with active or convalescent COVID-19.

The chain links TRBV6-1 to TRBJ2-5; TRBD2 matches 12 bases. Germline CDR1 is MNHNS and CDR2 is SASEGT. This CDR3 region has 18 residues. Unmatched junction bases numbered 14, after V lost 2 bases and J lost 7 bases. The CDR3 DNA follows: TGTGCCAGCAGTGAAACGGCCCCTCTAGCGGGGGGGCTTGGGACCCAGTACTTC. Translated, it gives CASSETAPLAGGLGTQYF.

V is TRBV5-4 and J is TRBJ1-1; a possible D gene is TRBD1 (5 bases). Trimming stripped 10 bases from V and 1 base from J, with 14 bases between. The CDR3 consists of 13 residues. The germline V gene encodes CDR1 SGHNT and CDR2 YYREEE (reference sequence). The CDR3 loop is CAPGSGWNTEAFF. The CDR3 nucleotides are TGTGCCCCCGGGTCAGGGTGGAACACTGAAGCTTTCTTT. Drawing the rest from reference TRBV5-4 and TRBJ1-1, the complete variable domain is ETGVTQSPTHLIKTRGQQVTLRCSSQSGHNTVSWYQQALGQGPQFIFQYYREEENGRGNFPPRFSGLQFPNYSSELNVNALELDDSALYLCAPGSGWNTEAFFGQGTRLTVV.

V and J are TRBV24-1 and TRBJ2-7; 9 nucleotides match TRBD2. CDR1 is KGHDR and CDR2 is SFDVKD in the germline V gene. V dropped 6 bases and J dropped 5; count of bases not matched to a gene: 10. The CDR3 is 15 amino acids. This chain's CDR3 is CATSSLSGSQHEQYF. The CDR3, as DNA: TGTGCCACCAGTTCGCTTAGCGGGAGCCAGCACGAGCAGTACTTC.

The DNA for the CDR3 is TGTGCCAGCAGCTTAGAGGGGCTGGGGAATTCACCCCTCCACTTT. Its protein is CASSLEGLGNSPLHF. The chain couples TRBV7-9 to TRBJ1-6; D is possibly TRBD1 (5 bases). Trimming took off 1 base at V and 7 bases at J, with 11 bases between the two ends. The germline V gene encodes CDR1 SEHNR and CDR2 FQNEAQ (reference sequence). The CDR3 sequence is 15 residues long.

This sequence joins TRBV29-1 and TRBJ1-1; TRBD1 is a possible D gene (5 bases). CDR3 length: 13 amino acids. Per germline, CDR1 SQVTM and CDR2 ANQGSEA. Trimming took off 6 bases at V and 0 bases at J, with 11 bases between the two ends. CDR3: CSVRVGLNTEAFF. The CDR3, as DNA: TGCAGCGTCAGGGTAGGGTTGAACACTGAAGCTTTCTTT.

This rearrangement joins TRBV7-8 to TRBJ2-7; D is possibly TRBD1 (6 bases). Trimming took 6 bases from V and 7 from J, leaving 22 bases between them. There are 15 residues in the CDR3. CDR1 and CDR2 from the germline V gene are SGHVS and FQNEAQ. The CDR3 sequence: CASRLSGAAYREQYF. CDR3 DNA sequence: TGTGCCAGCAGACTATCAGGGGCAGCTTATAGGGAGCAGTACTTC.

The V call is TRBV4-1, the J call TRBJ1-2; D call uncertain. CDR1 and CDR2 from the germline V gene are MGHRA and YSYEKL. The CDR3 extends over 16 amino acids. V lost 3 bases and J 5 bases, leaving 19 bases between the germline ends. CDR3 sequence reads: CASSHSPGVREYGYTF. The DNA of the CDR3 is TGCGCCAGCAGCCACTCCCCGGGAGTCCGTGAGTATGGCTACACCTTC.

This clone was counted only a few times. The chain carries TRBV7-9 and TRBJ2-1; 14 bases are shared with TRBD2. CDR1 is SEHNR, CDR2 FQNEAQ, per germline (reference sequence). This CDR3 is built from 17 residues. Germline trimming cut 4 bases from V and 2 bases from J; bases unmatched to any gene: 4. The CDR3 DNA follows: TGTGCCAGCAGCTCCCGGACTAGCGGGAGGACCTACAATGAGCAGTTCTTC. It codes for CASSSRTSGRTYNEQFF.

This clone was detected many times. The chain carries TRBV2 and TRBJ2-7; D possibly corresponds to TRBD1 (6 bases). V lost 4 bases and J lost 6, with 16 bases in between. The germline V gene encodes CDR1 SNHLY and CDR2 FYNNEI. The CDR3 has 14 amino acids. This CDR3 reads CASSATLQGTEQYF. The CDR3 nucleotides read TGTGCCAGCAGTGCGACGTTACAGGGAACCGAGCAGTACTTC.

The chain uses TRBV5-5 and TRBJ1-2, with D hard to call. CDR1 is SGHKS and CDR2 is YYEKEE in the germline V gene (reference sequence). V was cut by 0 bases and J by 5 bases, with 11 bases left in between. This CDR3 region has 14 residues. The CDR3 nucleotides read TGTGCCAGCAGCTTGGGGCCAGAGCGTTATGGCTACACCTTC. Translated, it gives CASSLGPERYGYTF.

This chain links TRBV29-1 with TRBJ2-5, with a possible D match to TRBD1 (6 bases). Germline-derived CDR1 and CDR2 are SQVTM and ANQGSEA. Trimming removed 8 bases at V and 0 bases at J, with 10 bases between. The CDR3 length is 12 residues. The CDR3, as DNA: TGCAGCCACCGACAGGACCAAGAGACCCAGTACTTC. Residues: CSHRQDQETQYF.

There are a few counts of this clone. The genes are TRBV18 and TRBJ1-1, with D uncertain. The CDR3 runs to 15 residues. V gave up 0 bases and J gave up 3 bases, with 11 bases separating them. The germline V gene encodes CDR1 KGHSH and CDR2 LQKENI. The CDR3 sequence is CASSPPSQRDTEAFF. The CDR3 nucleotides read TGTGCCAGCTCACCACCGTCCCAGCGAGACACTGAAGCTTTCTTT.

CDR3 DNA: TGTGCCAGCAGCCCTAGTGGGACCGAGGACAGGGCTAACTATGGCTACACCTTC. Encoded protein: CASSPSGTEDRANYGYTF. The J gene is TRBJ1-2, the V gene TRBV21-1; the D call of TRBD1 is as the table states it, not checked on the DNA. TRBV21-1 represents a pseudogene. The CDR3 spans 18 residues.

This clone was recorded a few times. CDR3 in DNA: TGTGCCAGCAGGAGGGACAGAAGCTCTGGAAACACCATATATTTT. Translating gives CASRRDRSSGNTIYF. The chain recombines TRBV2 with TRBJ1-3; TRBD1 agrees at 7 bases. CDR1 is SNHLY, CDR2 FYNNEI, per germline. There are 15 residues in the CDR3. The V segment lost 6 bases and the J segment 0 bases; nucleotides outside the gene matches: 5.

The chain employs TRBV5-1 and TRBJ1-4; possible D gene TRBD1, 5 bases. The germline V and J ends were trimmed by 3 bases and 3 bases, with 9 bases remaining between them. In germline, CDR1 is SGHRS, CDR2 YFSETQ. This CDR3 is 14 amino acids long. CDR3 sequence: CASSSVGANEKLFF. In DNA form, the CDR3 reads TGCGCCAGCAGCTCAGTAGGGGCTAATGAAAAACTGTTTTTT.

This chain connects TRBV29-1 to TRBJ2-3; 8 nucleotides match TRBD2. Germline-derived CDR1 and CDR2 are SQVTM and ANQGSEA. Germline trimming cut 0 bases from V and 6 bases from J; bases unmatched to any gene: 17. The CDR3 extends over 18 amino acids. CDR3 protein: CSVEESEARTSPLDTQYF. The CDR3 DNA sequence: TGCAGCGTTGAAGAATCAGAAGCGAGGACTAGCCCCCTGGATACGCAGTATTTT.

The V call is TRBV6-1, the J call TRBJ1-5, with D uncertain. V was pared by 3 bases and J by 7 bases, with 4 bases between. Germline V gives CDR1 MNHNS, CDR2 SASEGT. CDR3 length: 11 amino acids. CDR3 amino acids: CASSEGQPQHF. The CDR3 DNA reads TGTGCCAGCAGTGAGGGCCAGCCCCAGCATTTT.

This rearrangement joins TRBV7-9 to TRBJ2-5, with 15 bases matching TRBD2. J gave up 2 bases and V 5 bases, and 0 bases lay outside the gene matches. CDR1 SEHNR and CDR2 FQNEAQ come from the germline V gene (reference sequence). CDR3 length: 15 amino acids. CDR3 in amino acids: CASSGTSGGQETQYF. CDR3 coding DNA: TGTGCCAGCAGCGGGACTAGCGGGGGGCAAGAGACCCAGTACTTC. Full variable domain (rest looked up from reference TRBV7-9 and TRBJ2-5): DTGVSQNPRHKITKRGQNVTFRCDPISEHNRLYWYRQTLGQGPEFLTYFQNEAQLEKSRLLSDRFSAERPKGSFSTLEIQRTEQGDSAMYLCASSGTSGGQETQYFGPGTRLLVL.

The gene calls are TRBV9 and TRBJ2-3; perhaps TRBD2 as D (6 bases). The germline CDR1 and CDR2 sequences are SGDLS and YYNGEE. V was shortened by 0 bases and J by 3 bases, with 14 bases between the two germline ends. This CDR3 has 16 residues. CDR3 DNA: TGTGCCAGCAGCGTAGTCGCGGGACTTGGGACAGATACGCAGTATTTT. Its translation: CASSVVAGLGTDTQYF.

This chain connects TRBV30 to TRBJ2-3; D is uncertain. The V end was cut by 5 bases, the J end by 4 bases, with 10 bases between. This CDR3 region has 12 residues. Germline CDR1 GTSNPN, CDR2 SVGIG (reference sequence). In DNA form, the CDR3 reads TGTGCCTGGTCTGTCCCTCCAGATACGCAGTATTTT. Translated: CAWSVPPDTQYF.

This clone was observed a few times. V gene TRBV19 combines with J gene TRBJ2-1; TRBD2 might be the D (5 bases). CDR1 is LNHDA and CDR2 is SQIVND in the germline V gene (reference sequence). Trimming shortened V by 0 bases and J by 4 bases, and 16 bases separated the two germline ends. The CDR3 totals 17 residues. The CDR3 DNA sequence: TGTGCCAGTAGTATAGATCCCGGACGGGAACGTTACAATGAGCAGTTCTTC. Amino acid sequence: CASSIDPGRERYNEQFF.

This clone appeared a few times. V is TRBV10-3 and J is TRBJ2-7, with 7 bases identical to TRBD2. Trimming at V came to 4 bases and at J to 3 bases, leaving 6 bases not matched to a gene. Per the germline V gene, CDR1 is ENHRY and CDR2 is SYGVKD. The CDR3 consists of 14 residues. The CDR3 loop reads CAISGSTGGYEQYF. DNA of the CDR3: TGTGCCATCAGTGGTTCAACGGGGGGCTACGAGCAGTACTTC.

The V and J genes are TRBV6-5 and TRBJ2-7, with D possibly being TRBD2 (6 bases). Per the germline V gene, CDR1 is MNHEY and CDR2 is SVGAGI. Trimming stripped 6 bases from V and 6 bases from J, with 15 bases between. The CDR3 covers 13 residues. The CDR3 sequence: CASRPRGLSEQYF. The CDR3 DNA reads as TGTGCCAGCAGGCCCCGGGGACTGAGCGAGCAGTACTTC.

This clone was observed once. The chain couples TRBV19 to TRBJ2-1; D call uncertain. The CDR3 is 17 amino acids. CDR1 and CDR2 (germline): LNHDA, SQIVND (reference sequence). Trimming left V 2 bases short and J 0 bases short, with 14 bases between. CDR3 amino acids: CASSISTRPSSYNEQFF. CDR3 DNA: TGTGCCAGTAGTATATCTACTCGGCCTAGCTCCTACAATGAGCAGTTCTTC.

The DNA for the CDR3 is TGTGCCAGCAGTCACAGGGCCTCCTATAATTCACCCCTCCACTTT. It specifies CASSHRASYNSPLHF. The V gene is TRBV27, the J gene TRBJ1-6; maybe TRBD1 (6 bases). The germline CDR1 and CDR2 sequences are MNHEY and SMNVEV (reference sequence). V was trimmed by 5 bases and J by 0 bases, leaving 8 bases between them. CDR3 length: 15 residues.